Below are 12 T cell receptor beta chains sequenced from a single sample in a study of T cell responses to AZD1222 COVID-19 vaccine. Measured with immunoSEQ multiplex PCR; TCRdb has only the in-frame clones, and not every one. The table has 95,000 to 100,000 clones, more than 75% seen once. The source was peripheral blood, collected 28 days after the second AZD1222 dose. Receptor source: an adult who received the AZD1222 COVID-19 vaccine.

V gene TRBV7-3 combines with J gene TRBJ1-2; D possibly corresponds to TRBD1 (6 bases). The CDR3 covers 14 residues. V dropped 2 bases and J dropped 3 bases, with 10 bases sitting between them. The germline V gene has CDR1 SGHTA and CDR2 FQGTGA. CDR3 residues: CASSLAGGDYGYTF. In DNA form, the CDR3 reads TGTGCCAGCAGCTTAGCCGGGGGCGACTATGGCTACACCTTC.

The CDR3 bases are TGTGCCAGCTCACCAGTAGGTCAGTACGGCGAGCAGTACTTC. Translating gives CASSPVGQYGEQYF. The chain couples TRBV18 to TRBJ2-7; D is undetermined. This CDR3 comprises 14 residues. Germline V gene lookup returns CDR1 KGHSH and CDR2 LQKENI. V was trimmed by 2 bases and J by 6 bases, leaving 14 bases between them.

The table lists this clone with a few counts. Other DNA sequences within the sample encode an identical CDR3. The chain has TRBV6-1 and TRBJ1-2, with D possibly TRBD1 on 5 matching bases. Germline V gene data show CDR1 as MNHNS and CDR2 as SASEGT. Trimming took off 3 bases at V and 4 bases at J, with 9 bases between the two ends. This CDR3 spans 13 amino acids. The CDR3: CASSEQGTYGYTF. CDR3 nucleotides: TGTGCCAGCAGTGAGCAGGGCACCTATGGCTACACCTTC.

This rearrangement joins TRBV11-3 to TRBJ2-3; D is perhaps TRBD2 (6 bases). The CDR3 is 15 residues long. V lost 4 bases, J lost 5 bases, and 16 bases lay in between. Per the germline V gene, CDR1 is SGHNT and CDR2 is YENEEA. The CDR3 here is CASSSGRLGEDTQYF. In DNA form, the CDR3 reads TGTGCCAGCAGCTCCGGGAGATTAGGGGAAGATACGCAGTATTTT.

The table lists this clone with a few counts. The J gene is TRBJ2-5, the V gene TRBV7-8; 8 bases agree with TRBD2. CDR1 SGHVS and CDR2 FQNEAQ come from the germline V gene. The CDR3 runs 17 residues. The J segment lost 5 bases and the V segment lost 2 bases, leaving 13 bases of the junction unmatched. CDR3 sequence reads: CASSLKREGHVRETQYF. The CDR3 DNA follows: TGTGCCAGCAGCTTAAAACGGGAGGGCCACGTTAGGGAGACCCAGTACTTC.

The chain couples TRBV7-2 to TRBJ1-2; D uncertain. Germline V CDR1 and CDR2: SGHTA, FQGNSA. This CDR3 region has 14 residues. V was cut by 2 bases and J by 8 bases, with 15 bases left in between. In nucleotides, the CDR3 is TGTGCCAGCAGCTTATGGAGGAAGGGAAACGGCTACACCTTC. It specifies CASSLWRKGNGYTF.

This chain uses TRBV5-1 with TRBJ2-5; D may be TRBD2 (5 bases). Trimming took 3 bases from V and 6 from J, leaving 15 bases between them. Germline loops: CDR1 SGHRS, CDR2 YFSETQ. CDR3 length: 14 amino acids. As DNA, the CDR3 is TGCGCCAGCAGCTCTGACTACGGGAAAAAGACCCAGTACTTC. Protein: CASSSDYGKKTQYF.

This clone appeared a few times. The V call is TRBV6-5, the J call TRBJ1-3; D is unresolved. Germline CDR1 and CDR2: MNHEY and SVGAGI. CDR3 length equals 12 residues. Trimming took 11 bases from V and 1 from J, leaving 9 bases between them. The CDR3 is CALSQSGNTIYF. Here the CDR3 DNA reads TGTGCCCTTTCCCAGTCTGGAAACACCATATATTTT.

The sample holds one count of this clone. V gene TRBV9 combines with J gene TRBJ2-2; the D is unclear. CDR3 length equals 13 residues. The V end was cut by 0 bases, the J end by 7 bases, with 7 bases between. CDR1 SGDLS and CDR2 YYNGEE come from the germline V gene. As DNA, the CDR3 is TGTGCCAGCAGCGTAGATGAACGCGGGGAGCTGTTTTTT. It specifies CASSVDERGELFF.

This chain joins TRBV7-3 and TRBJ2-2, with TRBD2 matching over 9 bases. Germline V gene data show CDR1 as SGHTA and CDR2 as FQGTGA. CDR3 size: 18 residues. J gave up 1 base and V 5 bases, and 11 bases lay outside the gene matches. The CDR3 nucleotides read TGTGCCAGCAGCCTCAAGACTAGCGGTGAAAGGAACACCGGGGAGCTGTTTTTT. Amino acids: CASSLKTSGERNTGELFF. Looking up the rest from reference TRBV7-3 and TRBJ2-2 gives the full variable domain: GAGVSQTPSNKVTEKGKYVELRCDPISGHTALYWYRQSLGQGPEFLIYFQGTGAADDSGLPNDRFFAVRPEGSVSTLKIQRTERGDSAVYLCASSLKTSGERNTGELFFGEGSRLTVL.

The gene calls are TRBV19 and TRBJ2-6; tentatively, D is TRBD1 (5 bases). CDR1 and CDR2 (germline): LNHDA, SQIVND (reference sequence). The CDR3 sequence is 14 residues long. Between the trimmed V and J ends, which lost 7 bases and 2 bases, there was a span of 9 bases. CDR3 amino acids: CASTPGPGANVLTF. The CDR3 DNA sequence: TGTGCCAGTACCCCAGGGCCTGGGGCCAACGTCCTGACTTTC. The full variable domain, rest sourced from reference TRBV19 and TRBJ2-6, is DGGITQSPKYLFRKEGQNVTLSCEQNLNHDAMYWYRQDPGQGLRLIYYSQIVNDFQKGDIAEGYSVSREKKESFPLTVTSAQKNPTAFYLCASTPGPGANVLTFGAGSRLTVL.

This chain links TRBV5-1 with TRBJ1-2, with D possibly matching TRBD1 (5 bases). V lost 7 bases and J 2 bases, leaving 15 bases between the germline ends. The germline CDR1 and CDR2 sequences are SGHRS and YFSETQ. This CDR3 region has 14 residues. Here the CDR3 reads CASRKGTENYGYTF. CDR3 bases: TGCGCCAGCCGGAAAGGGACGGAAAACTATGGCTACACCTTC.